These 17 T cell receptor beta chains originate from one sample sequenced in a study of blood T cells in healthy people across ages. The authors ran a second PCR of 7 to 11 cycles using a sample-barcoded 5' primer and a J-beta primer mix. MiXCR, run by TCRdb on the 5' RACE reads, gives a single entry per CDR3 protein. This table has hundreds of thousands of distinct CDR3 sequences, around 62% appearing once. The material sequenced was blood. The receptors were sampled from a man aged 30-40 years in good health.

This clonotype was found many times. This chain links TRBV6-2 or TRBV6-3 with TRBJ2-1; D could derive from TRBD1 or TRBD2 (5 bases each). The CDR3 length is 18 residues. V was shortened by 2 bases and J by 1 base, with 18 bases between the two germline ends. The germline CDR1 and CDR2 sequences are MNHEY and SVGEGT. CDR3 in DNA: TGTGCCAGCAGTTACCCCAGCAGGGCGGGCGTTTCCTACAATGAGCAGTTCTTC. Translation: CASSYPSRAGVSYNEQFF.

This clonotype has just a few counts. J is TRBJ2-6 and V is TRBV7-3, with 10 nucleotides matching TRBD1. CDR1 and CDR2 from the germline V gene are SGHTA and FQGTGA. The CDR3 loop spans 19 amino acids. Trimming took 4 bases from V and 0 from J; bases not matched to a gene: 9. The CDR3 region has the DNA TGTGCCAGCAGCTCATCTTTGGGACAGGGGTTCTCTGGGGCCAACGTCCTGACTTTC. Translating it yields CASSSSLGQGFSGANVLTF.

The chain has TRBV4-3 and TRBJ1-5; maybe TRBD1 (5 bases). The ends were cut back, 0 bases at V and 7 bases at J, with 16 bases in the middle. This CDR3 is built from 16 residues. Germline CDR1 is LGHNA and CDR2 is YSLEER. The CDR3 region is CASSQESGQGGQPQHF. CDR3 in DNA: TGCGCCAGCAGCCAAGAAAGCGGCCAGGGCGGACAGCCCCAGCATTTT.

CDR3 in DNA: TGTGCCACCAGTGATACGGCGGGGACAGGGTCCCACGAGCAGTACTTC. Translation: CATSDTAGTGSHEQYF. The V gene is TRBV24-1, the J gene TRBJ2-7; 9 bases line up with TRBD1. V lost 3 bases to trimming and J lost 5 bases; unmatched junction nucleotides: 10. The CDR3 runs to 16 residues. CDR1 KGHDR and CDR2 SFDVKD come from the germline V gene.

V gene TRBV6-5 combines with J gene TRBJ2-6; D remains unclear. Trimming cost V 1 base and J 2 bases, with 6 bases left between them. This CDR3 is 15 amino acids long. Germline assignment: CDR1 MNHEY and CDR2 SVGAGI. The CDR3 sequence is CASSYWHTGANVLTF. In DNA form, the CDR3 reads TGTGCCAGCAGTTACTGGCACACTGGGGCCAACGTCCTGACTTTC.

V gene TRBV28 combines with J gene TRBJ2-4; no clear D. Germline V gene lookup returns CDR1 MDHEN and CDR2 SYDVKM. Trimming shortened V by 6 bases and J by 0 bases, and 12 bases separated the two germline ends. The CDR3 loop spans 15 amino acids. The CDR3 here is CASRTWGEAKNIQYF. The DNA for the CDR3 is TGTGCCAGCAGGACGTGGGGTGAAGCCAAAAACATTCAGTACTTC.

This clonotype has only a few counts. This chain connects TRBV3-1 to TRBJ2-1, with D tentatively TRBD1 (6 bases). Per the germline V gene, CDR1 is LGHDT and CDR2 is YNNKEL (reference sequence). This CDR3 spans 14 amino acids. Trimming removed 3 bases at V and 10 bases at J, with 16 bases between. CDR3 in DNA: TGTGCCAGCAGCCAGATACAGGGAGTTGGAGAGCAGTTCTTC. Translation: CASSQIQGVGEQFF.

The chain carries TRBV4-1 and TRBJ2-1; no clear D. The CDR3 contains 14 residues. Germline CDR1 MGHRA, CDR2 YSYEKL. Trimming cost V 2 bases and J 12 bases, with 17 bases left between them. DNA for the CDR3: TGCGCCAGCAGCCAACATAACACGATAACGTGGCAGTTCTTC. Residues: CASSQHNTITWQFF.

This chain connects TRBV9 to TRBJ2-7; a weak D match, TRBD2 (6 bases). CDR1 SGDLS and CDR2 YYNGEE come from the germline V gene. The ends were cut back, 3 bases at V and 2 bases at J, with 12 bases in the middle. There are 14 residues in the CDR3. The CDR3 bases are TGTGCCAGCAGCGAGGGGACTTCGACCTACGAGCAGTACTTC. It codes for CASSEGTSTYEQYF.

This clonotype was seen once. The J gene is TRBJ2-3, the V gene TRBV5-1; TRBD2 aligns across 12 bases. After removal of 0 bases from V and 1 base from J, the junction contained 9 bases not matched to a gene. The CDR3 has 19 residues. Germline V gives CDR1 SGHRS, CDR2 YFSETQ. CDR3: CASSLASRLAGVRTDTQYF. The CDR3, as DNA: TGCGCCAGCAGCTTGGCCAGTCGACTAGCGGGGGTTCGCACAGATACGCAGTATTTT.

V and J are TRBV28 and TRBJ1-5, with TRBD1 as a possible D gene (6 bases). V gave up 3 bases and J gave up 1 base, with 13 bases separating them. CDR3 length: 16 residues. Germline CDR1 and CDR2: MDHEN and SYDVKM. CDR3 bases: TGTGCCAGCAGTTTCTGGGACATTCAGAGCAATCAGCCCCAGCATTTT. It codes for CASSFWDIQSNQPQHF.

V gene TRBV13 combines with J gene TRBJ2-4, with D perhaps TRBD1 (5 bases). The CDR3 has 17 residues. The V gene's germline CDR1 is PRHDT and CDR2 FYEKMQ (reference sequence). The V end was cut by 5 bases, the J end by 0 bases, with 17 bases between. The DNA for the CDR3 is TGTGCCAGCAGCACCCGAGGAGTAGGACAAGCCAAAAACATTCAGTACTTC. It is translated as CASSTRGVGQAKNIQYF.

This rearrangement joins TRBV15 to TRBJ2-6; perhaps TRBD1 as D (5 bases). The CDR3 is 15 residues long. Trimming cost V 2 bases and J 1 base, with 6 bases left between them. CDR1 and CDR2 from the germline V gene are LNHNV and YYDKDF (reference sequence). The CDR3 coding sequence is TGTGCCACCAGCAGACAGGGTTCTGGGGCCAACGTCCTGACTTTC. Translating it yields CATSRQGSGANVLTF.

The gene calls are TRBV6-5 and TRBJ1-2; D is ambiguous. The CDR3 consists of 14 residues. The germline CDR1 and CDR2 sequences are MNHEY and SVGAGI. V was trimmed by 5 bases and J by 8 bases, leaving 18 bases between them. As DNA, the CDR3 is TGTGCCAGCAGTCCGCCATGGGAGCCTAGAGGCTACACCTTC. Amino acid sequence: CASSPPWEPRGYTF.

Points on this clonotype: One junction end does not reproduce the germline sequence, and a read error may be involved. This chain joins TRBV10-3 and TRBJ2-1; 9 bases fit TRBD2. Looked up from germline, CDR1 is ENHRY and CDR2 is SYGVKD. CDR3 length equals 17 residues. CDR3 bases: TGTGCCATTAGTGAGTCGCTTAGCGGGGGACTCTACAATGAGCAGTTCTTC. It encodes CAISESLSGGLYNEQFF.

The V call is TRBV28, the J call TRBJ2-5, with TRBD1 identical over 8 bases. CDR3 length: 14 amino acids. Germline V gene sequence: CDR1 MDHEN, CDR2 SYDVKM. The V gene end was trimmed by 7 bases and the J gene end by 1 base; junction bases not matched to a gene: 5. DNA for the CDR3: TGTGCCAGCAAGGTGGACAGGGCCCAAGAGACCCAGTACTTC. It encodes CASKVDRAQETQYF.

V and J are TRBV7-2 and TRBJ2-7, with D perhaps matching TRBD2 (6 bases). The end of the DNA is better explained by TRBJ2-5, so the J call may be wrong. The CDR3 has 18 residues. Germline CDR1 and CDR2: SGHTA and FQGNSA. For the CDR3, the DNA is TGTGCCAGCAGCTTAGTAGTATCAGCGGGTCCCACCGAGGAGACCCAGTACTTC. It codes for CASSLVVSAGPTEETQYF.